This T cell receptor beta chain was sequenced during a study of T-cell reconstitution after alpha-beta-depleted transplantation in children. Study-level points and caveats: Hyperexpanded clones declined; after one year, newly produced T cells mostly supplied diversity. The high TCRbeta diversity at day 60 in some patients came from surviving recipient T cells and thymic progenitors. The origin of alpha-beta T cells about two months after transplant was reportedly several hundred expanded graft clones.

As regards this clonotype: The antigen remains undetermined.

The TCRbeta library was prepared with unique molecular identifiers. TCRdb redid the calling of the PCR reads with MiXCR, one entry per CDR3 protein. The profile shows 480,000 or so distinct CDR3 sequences, roughly a tenth of them singletons. This CDR3 spans 13 amino acids. Germline V lookup: CDR1 LGHNA, CDR2 YSLEER. The V and J ends lost 4 bases and 11 bases respectively, with 17 bases between them. The source is a child younger than 10 with inherited bone marrow failure, due to receive a stem cell transplant. Source: PBMCs, taken before TCRalphabeta/CD19-depleted stem cell transplant. This chain links TRBV4-3 with TRBJ1-1, with D possibly TRBD1 on 5 matching bases. CDR3 residues: CASSLRDGLQAFF. CDR3 sequence (DNA): TGCGCCAGCAGCCTCCGGGACGGTCTTCAGGCTTTCTTT.